The 31 T cell receptor beta chains in this list originate from one sample, sequenced in a study of blood T cell repertoires in COVID-19. Libraries were prepared by immunoSEQ multiplex PCR; TCRdb keeps only in-frame clonotypes and omits some of them. The sample contains under 300,000 clones, 70% to 90% of which appear only once. The sequenced sample was PBMCs or T cells enriched from blood (not recorded which). These receptor sequences come from a woman aged 25 to 39 who had recovered from COVID-19.

This CDR3 reads CASSLVGDRETQETQYF. The CDR3 DNA sequence: TGTGCCAGCAGCTTAGTTGGGGACAGGGAGACCCAAGAGACCCAGTACTTC. The chain recombines TRBV11-2 with TRBJ2-5, with 9 nucleotides matching TRBD1. CDR3 size: 17 residues. Losses at the gene ends were 1 base for V and 1 base for J; bases not matched to a gene: 7. Germline V lookup: CDR1 SGHAT, CDR2 FQNNGV.

This sequence joins TRBV15 and TRBJ1-5; unclear D gene. The CDR3 loop spans 18 amino acids. CDR1 is LNHNV and CDR2 is YYDKDF in the germline V gene (reference sequence). Trimming removed 1 base from V and 11 bases from J, with 27 bases in between. The CDR3 loop is CATSRAIRGGNNLRAQHF. CDR3 DNA: TGTGCCACCAGCAGAGCAATACGGGGAGGGAACAATCTGAGGGCCCAGCATTTT.

The rearrangement uses TRBV6-5 and TRBJ1-2; TRBD1 might be the D (5 bases). The CDR3 runs 15 residues. V gave up 6 bases and J gave up 1 base, with 15 bases separating them. The germline CDR1 and CDR2 sequences are MNHEY and SVGAGI. The CDR3 nucleotides read TGTGCCAGCAGAGAGCACCGTCAGGGTAACTATGGCTACACCTTC. Translated, it gives CASREHRQGNYGYTF.

The chain couples TRBV5-6 to TRBJ2-7; 7 positions match TRBD1. Per germline, CDR1 SGHDT and CDR2 YYEEEE. The CDR3 covers 14 residues. The V gene end was trimmed by 4 bases and the J gene end by 4 bases; junction bases not matched to a gene: 8. The CDR3: CASSRSTGIYEQYF. CDR3 bases: TGTGCCAGCAGCCGGTCGACAGGGATTTACGAGCAGTACTTC.

V gene TRBV5-1 combines with J gene TRBJ2-2; 8 nucleotides line up with TRBD1. Losses at the gene ends were 4 bases for V and 3 bases for J; bases not matched to a gene: 8. Germline CDR1 SGHRS, CDR2 YFSETQ. CDR3 size: 16 residues. The CDR3 sequence: CASSPRTGMDTGELFF. In DNA form, the CDR3 reads TGCGCCAGCAGCCCACGGACAGGGATGGACACCGGGGAGCTGTTTTTT.

The chain has TRBV29-1 and TRBJ1-4, with D perhaps matching TRBD1 (6 bases). Germline CDR1 is SQVTM and CDR2 is ANQGSEA. There are 14 residues in the CDR3. V was trimmed by 3 bases and J by 2 bases, leaving 10 bases between them. The CDR3 loop reads CSVETRGTNEKLFF. CDR3 nucleotides: TGCAGCGTTGAGACGAGGGGGACTAATGAAAAACTGTTTTTT.

The chain employs TRBV28 and TRBJ1-2; no definite D call. Per the germline V gene, CDR1 is MDHEN and CDR2 is SYDVKM. Trimming cost V 5 bases and J 7 bases, with 11 bases left between them. This CDR3 is built from 12 residues. The CDR3 protein is CASSQVSLGYTF. For the CDR3, the DNA is TGTGCCAGCAGTCAGGTCAGTCTTGGCTACACCTTC.

This chain links TRBV6-4 with TRBJ2-7; no firm D call. The CDR3 length is 13 residues. V dropped 6 bases and J dropped 3 bases, with 12 bases sitting between them. The V gene's germline CDR1 is MRHNA and CDR2 SNTAGT. This CDR3 is CASRTSRFYEQYF. CDR3 DNA: TGTGCCAGCAGGACCAGCAGGTTCTACGAGCAGTACTTC.

The chain employs TRBV5-1 and TRBJ2-5, with no clear D. V shed 0 bases and J shed 5 bases, with 8 bases lying between them. The CDR3 extends over 13 amino acids. Germline assignment: CDR1 SGHRS and CDR2 YFSETQ. Here the CDR3 DNA reads TGCGCCAGCAGCTTGGTAGTCCGGGAGACCCAGTACTTC. The encoded protein is CASSLVVRETQYF.

The chain recombines TRBV6-5 with TRBJ2-7; 13 nucleotides agree with TRBD2. The junction had 6 bases not matched to a gene; V was cut back by 8 bases and J by 2 bases. The CDR3 is 15 amino acids. CDR1 is MNHEY and CDR2 is SVGAGI in the germline V gene. The chain's CDR3 is CASQRTSGRTYEQYF. CDR3 coding DNA: TGTGCCAGCCAGAGGACTAGCGGGAGAACCTACGAGCAGTACTTC.

The chain is built from TRBV27 and TRBJ2-3; TRBD2 matches 12 bases. Germline CDR1 and CDR2: MNHEY and SMNVEV (reference sequence). The CDR3 loop spans 19 amino acids. Trimming cost V 4 bases and J 1 base; bases outside gene matches: 12. Here the CDR3 DNA reads TGTGCCAGCAGTTCTCCCCTAGGACTAGCGGGGATCGGCACAGATACGCAGTATTTT. Protein product: CASSSPLGLAGIGTDTQYF.

This clone was found a few times. The chain recombines TRBV4-1 with TRBJ2-1; the D gene is possibly TRBD2 (6 bases). Trimming shortened V by 0 bases and J by 5 bases, and 17 bases separated the two germline ends. The CDR3 runs 17 residues. Germline CDR1 and CDR2: MGHRA and YSYEKL. Here the CDR3 DNA reads TGCGCCAGCAGCCAAGATGGGGTGGGGGGATGGAACAATGAGCAGTTCTTC. As protein: CASSQDGVGGWNNEQFF.

This chain's CDR3 is CASSQDRGGNEKLFF. DNA of the CDR3: TGCGCCAGCAGCCAAGATAGGGGTGGAAATGAAAAACTGTTTTTT. V is TRBV4-3 and J is TRBJ1-4; the D gene is possibly TRBD1 (5 bases). The CDR3 runs 15 residues. Germline assignment: CDR1 LGHNA and CDR2 YSLEER. V was pared by 0 bases and J by 5 bases, with 10 bases between.

The chain combines TRBV7-2 with TRBJ2-3; perhaps TRBD2 as D (6 bases). This CDR3 has 16 amino acids. Trimming left V 6 bases short and J 7 bases short, with 23 bases between. The germline CDR1 and CDR2 sequences are SGHTA and FQGNSA. The CDR3 loop is CASSYRRDSLRNTQYF. The DNA of the CDR3 is TGTGCCAGCAGTTACCGTAGGGACTCCCTACGGAATACGCAGTATTTT.

In this sample, this clone turned up a few times. The chain uses TRBV5-5 and TRBJ2-7; weak D call: TRBD1 (5 bases). The V end lost 3 bases, the J end lost 2 bases, and 15 bases lay between the germline ends. The CDR3 consists of 15 residues. From germline, CDR1 is SGHKS and CDR2 YYEKEE (reference sequence). CDR3 coding DNA: TGTGCCAGCAGCTCGAGCCCTGTGACAGCCTACGAGCAGTACTTC. It encodes CASSSSPVTAYEQYF.

The genes are TRBV19 and TRBJ1-2; D gene uncertain. Germline V gene lookup returns CDR1 LNHDA and CDR2 SQIVND (reference sequence). V was pared by 5 bases and J by 8 bases, with 15 bases between. The CDR3 has 13 residues. Written as DNA, the CDR3 is TGTGCCAGTAGTCCTAGACGGGGAAACGGCTACACCTTC. This sequence encodes CASSPRRGNGYTF.

The genes are TRBV6-4 and TRBJ2-1; 9 bases match TRBD2. V lost 0 bases, J lost 4 bases, and 10 bases stayed unmatched. This CDR3 region has 18 residues. Germline assignment: CDR1 MRHNA and CDR2 SNTAGT. Here the CDR3 DNA reads TGTGCCAGCAGTGACTCGGTGGGAGGTCTAGCGGGGTACAATGAGCAGTTCTTC. Translated, it gives CASSDSVGGLAGYNEQFF.

The gene calls are TRBV5-1 and TRBJ2-2; D may be TRBD1 (6 bases). The CDR3 runs 14 residues. Per germline, CDR1 SGHRS and CDR2 YFSETQ. Trimming stripped 2 bases from V and 5 bases from J, with 10 bases between. The CDR3 nucleotides are TGCGCCAGCAGCTTCGGGACACAGACCGGGGAGCTGTTTTTT. Protein product: CASSFGTQTGELFF. Variable domain in full (rest from reference TRBV5-1 and TRBJ2-2): KAGVTQTPRYLIKTRGQQVTLSCSPISGHRSVSWYQQTPGQGLQFLFEYFSETQRNKGNFPGRFSGRQFSNSRSEMNVSTLELGDSALYLCASSFGTQTGELFFGEGSRLTVL.

V gene TRBV18 combines with J gene TRBJ1-1; no definite D call. The germline V gene encodes CDR1 KGHSH and CDR2 LQKENI. Trimming removed 3 bases at V and 1 base at J, with 12 bases between. The CDR3 extends over 15 amino acids. The CDR3: CASSPARIGNTEAFF. CDR3 nucleotide sequence: TGTGCCAGCTCACCGGCTAGGATAGGGAACACTGAAGCTTTCTTT.

This chain uses TRBV25-1 with TRBJ2-1; 12 bases map to TRBD2. The CDR3 is 17 amino acids. V lost 6 bases and J lost 7; bases outside the gene matches: 13. In germline, CDR1 is MGHDK, CDR2 SYGVNS. The CDR3 nucleotides read TGTGCCAGCAGCGGGGGGAGTGGACTAGCGGGACTTAATGAGCAGTTCTTC. Its protein is CASSGGSGLAGLNEQFF.

The chain couples TRBV5-1 to TRBJ2-2, with D possibly being TRBD1 (5 bases). Germline V gives CDR1 SGHRS, CDR2 YFSETQ. Trimming took off 3 bases at V and 2 bases at J, with 5 bases between the two ends. The CDR3 consists of 13 residues. In DNA form, the CDR3 reads TGCGCCAGCAGCTGGGGCAACACCGGGGAGCTGTTTTTT. Protein product: CASSWGNTGELFF.

This clone has just a few counts. The chain combines TRBV28 with TRBJ1-2; TRBD1 is a possible D gene (6 bases). The CDR3 is 16 amino acids. Between the trimmed V and J ends, which lost 5 bases and 4 bases, there was a span of 20 bases. Germline V gives CDR1 MDHEN, CDR2 SYDVKM. The CDR3 is CASSRQVVKPSYGYTF. DNA of the CDR3: TGTGCCAGCAGTCGACAGGTAGTGAAACCCTCCTATGGCTACACCTTC.

This chain uses TRBV6-5 with TRBJ1-1, with TRBD1 identical over 7 bases. After removal of 3 bases from V and 6 bases from J, the junction contained 10 bases not matched to a gene. The CDR3 is 15 residues long. The germline V gene encodes CDR1 MNHEY and CDR2 SVGAGI. CDR3: CASSYLGRGEPEAFF. The CDR3 DNA follows: TGTGCCAGCAGTTATTTAGGCAGGGGGGAACCTGAAGCTTTCTTT.

This chain joins TRBV13 and TRBJ1-2; D not resolved. Per germline, CDR1 PRHDT and CDR2 FYEKMQ (reference sequence). The CDR3 totals 15 residues. The V end lost 1 base, the J end lost 4 bases, and 13 bases lay between the germline ends. CDR3 coding DNA: TGTGCCAGCAGCTTAGTCGCGGGTGCACGCTATGGCTACACCTTC. Translated, it gives CASSLVAGARYGYTF.

In its sample, this clone was seen once. For the CDR3, the DNA is TGTGCCAGCATGGGAACGGGATTCCCCTACGAGCAGTACTTC. Translated: CASMGTGFPYEQYF. The genes are TRBV14 and TRBJ2-7; tentatively, D is TRBD2 (5 bases). The germline gives CDR1 SGHDN, CDR2 FVKESK. The CDR3 extends over 14 amino acids. Trimming removed 7 bases at V and 2 bases at J, with 15 bases between.

The V gene is TRBV7-6, the J gene TRBJ2-1; 9 bases align to TRBD1. The junction had 12 bases not matched to a gene; V was cut back by 5 bases and J by 13 bases. The V gene's germline CDR1 is SGHVS and CDR2 FNYEAQ. The CDR3 is 14 residues long. The CDR3 protein is CASSISRQGGDQFF. The CDR3 DNA reads as TGTGCCAGCAGCATCAGTAGACAGGGGGGAGACCAGTTCTTC.

This chain links TRBV28 with TRBJ2-2; the D gene is possibly TRBD1 (5 bases). The CDR3 covers 14 residues. Looked up from germline, CDR1 is MDHEN and CDR2 is SYDVKM. Trimming removed 7 bases at V and 1 base at J, with 10 bases between. The CDR3 coding sequence is TGTGCCAGCAAAAGGCAGGGGAACACCGGGGAGCTGTTTTTT. This codes for CASKRQGNTGELFF.

The chain is built from TRBV4-1 and TRBJ1-1, with TRBD1 matching 10 bases. V gave up 1 base and J gave up 5 bases; unmatched junction bases: 13. The germline CDR1 and CDR2 sequences are MGHRA and YSYEKL. The CDR3 has 18 amino acids. The DNA of the CDR3 is TGCGCCAGCAGCCAAGCCGGGACAGGGGCTTACCTAGGGACTGAAGCTTTCTTT. As protein: CASSQAGTGAYLGTEAFF.

The DNA of the CDR3 is TGTGCCAGCAGCTCACGGACAGGGGGAGACTCACCCCTCCACTTT. This encodes CASSSRTGGDSPLHF. The genes are TRBV5-4 and TRBJ1-6, with 10 bases that match TRBD1. Trimming took 3 bases from V and 10 from J; bases not matched to a gene: 7. This CDR3 is built from 15 residues. Per germline, CDR1 SGHNT and CDR2 YYREEE (reference sequence).

This chain joins TRBV6-2 or TRBV6-3 and TRBJ1-2; 9 nucleotides align to TRBD1. Per germline, CDR1 MNHEY and CDR2 SVGEGT. This CDR3 spans 19 amino acids. Trimming cost V 6 bases and J 8 bases; bases outside gene matches: 25. Here the CDR3 reads CASSPIRDRVPLLYSGYTF. DNA for the CDR3: TGTGCCAGCAGCCCTATACGGGACAGGGTACCATTACTCTATAGCGGCTACACCTTC.

V and J are TRBV27 and TRBJ2-3; D may be TRBD2 (5 bases). Trimming took off 8 bases at V and 0 bases at J, with 9 bases between the two ends. The CDR3 is 13 residues long. Germline loops: CDR1 MNHEY, CDR2 SMNVEV (reference sequence). This CDR3 reads CASVERSTDTQYF. In DNA form, the CDR3 reads TGTGCCAGCGTCGAGCGGAGCACAGATACGCAGTATTTT.